This TCR beta chain emerged from a study of cytomegalovirus exposure and HLA in healthy donors. Germline loops: CDR1 ENHRY, CDR2 SYGVKD. This CDR3 is built from 16 residues. Trimming cost V 1 base and J 0 bases; bases outside gene matches: 4. Vbeta (60) and Jbeta (13) primers were used in the PCR. Only in-frame clones appear in the TCRdb table, and some are missing; sequencing was by immunoSEQ multiplex PCR. The sample contains about 150,000 clones, around 60% of which appear only once. Input material: PBMCs. V is TRBV10-3 and J is TRBJ1-2; the match to TRBD1 covers 8 bases. This receptor was obtained from an older woman in good health and CMV-seropositive. CDR3 sequence: CAISEWGTGSNYGYTF. CDR3 in DNA: TGTGCCATCAGTGAGTGGGGGACAGGCTCTAACTATGGCTACACCTTC.